These T cell receptor beta chains were read from a single sample in a study of vaccination effects on CD4 cells after COVID-19. Clones were read by immunoSEQ multiplex PCR, and TCRdb kept only the in-frame ones, dropping some. This sample carries 17,000 or so clones, about 70% of them seen once, and the ten largest clones take about 10%. Antigens for these TCRs are unknown. Material: CD4+ T cells from PBMCs cultured with SARS-CoV-2 spike peptides, obtained after COVID-19 vaccination. The source of these receptors is a human donor who received a COVID-19 vaccine. CDR3s include the opening cysteine and the closing phenylalanine or tryptophan. The size field is filled for only some rows; it gives once, few, many or a size class.

clone size	V gene	J gene	CDR3 protein
-	TRBV30	TRBJ2-7	CAWCPTGVVYEQYF
-	TRBV5-6	TRBJ2-1	CASSFWGSSYNEQFF
-	TRBV6-5	TRBJ1-3	CASSYKALGYTIYF
-	TRBV5-4	TRBJ1-3	CASSQKTGGYGNTIYF
few	TRBV24-1	TRBJ2-1	CATDDRFSYNEQFF
few	TRBV5-1	TRBJ1-5	CASSTEGPYSNQPQHF
few	TRBV2	TRBJ2-2	CASTFDRAEDGELFF
-	TRBV30	TRBJ2-7	CAWRAGGFGSYEQYF
few	TRBV5-4	TRBJ2-3	CASSSEKAFTDTQYF
-	TRBV9	TRBJ1-4	CASSQGQGTEKLFF
-	TRBV3-1/TRBV3-2	TRBJ2-4	CASSHRGTKNIQYF
medium-sized	TRBV6-6	TRBJ1-2	CASSPKGGGALYGYTF
few	TRBV6-5	TRBJ1-1	CASTREPMNTEAFF
few	TRBV7-9	TRBJ2-7	CASSSVWGGEQYF
medium-sized	TRBV4-2	TRBJ1-4	CASSLSNEKLFF
once	TRBV28	TRBJ2-3	CASSQTSGSTPSTDTQYF
-	TRBV28	TRBJ2-5	CASSLGGAGVETQYF
-	TRBV15	TRBJ1-2	CATSRVLTGEHGYTF
few	TRBV6-5	TRBJ2-2	CASTGLRNTGELFF
-	TRBV6-5	TRBJ2-1	CASSYGGGGGYNEQFF
-	TRBV27	TRBJ1-3	CASSLRRGNTIYF